This T cell receptor beta chain appears in the sequencing data of a study of blood T cell repertoires in COVID-19. Study-wide context: COVID-19 samples collected from the United States, Italy and Spain covered acute and convalescent phases. PBMCs, B-cell-depleted T cells, or T cells were the source of the cDNA or gDNA that made up the material.

Trimming stripped 0 bases from V and 7 bases from J, with 13 bases between. Germline assignment: CDR1 MNHNS and CDR2 SASEGT. The CDR3 spans 15 residues. In the authors' methods: Amplification with reference gene primers provided the estimates of nucleated cell counts. The table came from immunoSEQ multiplex PCR; TCRdb's copy has only in-frame clones and leaves some out. The D gene and trimming were derived from the DNA, and the V and J assignments and clone size from that table. Of some 140,000 clones detected, roughly 83% appear once; the ten largest clones hold 25% to 30%. V is TRBV6-1 and J is TRBJ1-5, with a weak D call TRBD1 (6 bases). The sequenced sample consisted of peripheral blood. The clonotype was recovered from a woman in her sixties or seventies with acute or convalescent COVID-19. CDR3 sequence (DNA): TGTGCCAGCAGTGAAGCCGGGGGGGCAGGACAGCCCCAGCATTTT. Translation: CASSEAGGAGQPQHF.